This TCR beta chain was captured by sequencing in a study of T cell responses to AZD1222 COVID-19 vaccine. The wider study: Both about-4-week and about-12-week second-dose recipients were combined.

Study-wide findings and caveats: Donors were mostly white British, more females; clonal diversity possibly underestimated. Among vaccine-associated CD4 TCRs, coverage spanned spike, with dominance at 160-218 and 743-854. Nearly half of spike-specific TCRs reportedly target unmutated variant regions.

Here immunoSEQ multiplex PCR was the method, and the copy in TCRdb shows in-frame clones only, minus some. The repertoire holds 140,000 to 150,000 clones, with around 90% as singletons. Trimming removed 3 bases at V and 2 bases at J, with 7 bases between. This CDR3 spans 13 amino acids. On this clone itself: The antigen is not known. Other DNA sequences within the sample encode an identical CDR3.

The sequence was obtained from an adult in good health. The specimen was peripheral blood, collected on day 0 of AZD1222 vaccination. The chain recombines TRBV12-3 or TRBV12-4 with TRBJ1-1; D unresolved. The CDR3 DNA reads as TGTGCCAGCAGTTTCGGGGAAAACACTGAAGCTTTCTTT. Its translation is CASSFGENTEAFF.